This T cell receptor beta chain was recovered during a study of T cell responses to AZD1222 COVID-19 vaccine. Study background: Second doses at about 4 or about 12 weeks were pooled. The study's findings and limits: White British ancestry dominated among donors, who included more females, and clonal diversity was possibly underestimated. Spike-specific TCR depth and breadth grew after two AZD1222 doses. Variant regions that are unmutated are reportedly the target of nearly half of spike-specific TCRs.

This table comes from immunoSEQ multiplex PCR, and its TCRdb copy is limited to in-frame clones, with some not included. In the table there are 150,000 or so clones, roughly nine tenths of which are singletons. To note about this clone: Antigen unknown.

CDR1 and CDR2 (germline): SGHRS, YFSETQ. V gave up 5 bases and J gave up 3 bases, with 12 bases separating them. This CDR3 spans 13 amino acids. The source was peripheral blood, collected on day 0 of AZD1222 vaccination. The clonotype comes from an adult in good health. The gene calls are TRBV5-1 and TRBJ2-7; D could derive from TRBD1 or TRBD2 (5 bases each). The CDR3 coding sequence is TGCGCCAGCAGTACGGGGCTTCGCTACGAGCAGTACTTC. Amino acids: CASSTGLRYEQYF.